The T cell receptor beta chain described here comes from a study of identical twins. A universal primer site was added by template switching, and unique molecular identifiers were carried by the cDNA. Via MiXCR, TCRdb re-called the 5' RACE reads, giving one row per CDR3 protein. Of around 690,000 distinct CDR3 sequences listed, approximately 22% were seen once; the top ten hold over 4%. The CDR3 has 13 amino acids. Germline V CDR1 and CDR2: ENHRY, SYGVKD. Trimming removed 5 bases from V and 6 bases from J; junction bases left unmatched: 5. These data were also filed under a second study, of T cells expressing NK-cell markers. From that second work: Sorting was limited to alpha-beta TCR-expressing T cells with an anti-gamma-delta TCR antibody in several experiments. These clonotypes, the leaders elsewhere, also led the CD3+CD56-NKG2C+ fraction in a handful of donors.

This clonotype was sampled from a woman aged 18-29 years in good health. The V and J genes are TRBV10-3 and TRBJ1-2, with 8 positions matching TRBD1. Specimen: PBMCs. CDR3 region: CAISPDRDHGYTF. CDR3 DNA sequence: TGTGCCATCAGTCCGGACAGGGATCATGGCTACACCTTC.